This T cell receptor beta chain was retrieved from a study of blood T cell repertoires in COVID-19. Repertoires were generated with immunoSEQ multiplex PCR, while TCRdb's copy carries only in-frame clones and drops some. The table lists a few hundred thousand clones, roughly 86% of them singletons, with under 11% in the top ten. The CDR3 runs 13 residues. Trimming removed 2 bases at V and 2 bases at J, with 6 bases between. V is TRBV12-3 or TRBV12-4 and J is TRBJ1-2; D unresolved. The clonotype was recovered from a woman aged 30 to 39 with COVID-19, enrolled during active disease. The sample consisted of peripheral blood. DNA for the CDR3: TGTGCCAGCAGTTTACTACAGAACTATGGCTACACCTTC. Translated: CASSLLQNYGYTF.